This TCR beta chain comes out of a study of cytomegalovirus exposure and HLA in healthy donors. There are 12 residues in the CDR3. The germline V and J ends were trimmed by 0 bases and 9 bases, with 7 bases remaining between them. Germline CDR1 SGHTS, CDR2 YDEGEE. Both 60 Vbeta primers and 13 Jbeta primers went into the PCR. Sequenced by immunoSEQ multiplex PCR; TCRdb stores in-frame clones only, minus some. The data show tens of thousands of clones, roughly 73% seen once. The specimen was PBMCs. The rearrangement joins TRBV5-8 to TRBJ2-1; D unresolved. This TCR was recovered from a male donor in good health and CMV-seropositive. CDR3 sequence (DNA): TGTGCCAGCAGCTTGGTTCGTCTTGAGCAGTTCTTC. Protein sequence: CASSLVRLEQFF.